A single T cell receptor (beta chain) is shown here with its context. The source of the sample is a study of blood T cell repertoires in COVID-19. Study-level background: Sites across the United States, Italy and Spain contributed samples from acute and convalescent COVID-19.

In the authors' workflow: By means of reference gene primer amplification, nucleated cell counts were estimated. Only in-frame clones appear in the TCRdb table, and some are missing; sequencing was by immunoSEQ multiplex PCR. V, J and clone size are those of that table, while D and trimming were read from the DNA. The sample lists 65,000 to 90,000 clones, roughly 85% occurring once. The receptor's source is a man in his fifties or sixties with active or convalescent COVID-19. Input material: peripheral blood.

CDR3 residues: CASSEYQGDTIYF. DNA for the CDR3: TGTGCCAGCAGCGAATACCAGGGTGACACCATATATTTT. The V call is TRBV12-3 or TRBV12-4, the J call TRBJ1-3; D perhaps matches TRBD1 (5 bases). V lost 6 bases and J lost 8, with 14 bases in between. There are 13 residues in the CDR3.